This paragraph reports one TCR beta chain. This sample stems from a study of immune evolution from preneoplasia to lung adenocarcinoma. This CDR3 has 16 residues. CDR1 and CDR2 (germline): SGHTA, FQGTGA. Trimming removed 4 bases at V and 5 bases at J, with 18 bases between. Here immunoSEQ multiplex PCR was the method, and the copy in TCRdb shows in-frame clones only, minus some. The sample holds approximately 4,900 clones; around 84% are singletons and the top ten take roughly 8.6%. Between 2014 and 2017, patients underwent resection in Japan or China. Sequenced sample: FFPE normal lung tissue adjacent to the tumor. This receptor was obtained from a person aged 50-69 years with lung adenocarcinoma. The chain combines TRBV7-3 with TRBJ2-1, with D perhaps being TRBD1 or TRBD2 (6 bases each). The CDR3 spells CASSSGPRGAHNEQFF. CDR3 nucleotide sequence: TGTGCCAGCAGCTCAGGTCCGAGGGGGGCACACAATGAGCAGTTCTTC.